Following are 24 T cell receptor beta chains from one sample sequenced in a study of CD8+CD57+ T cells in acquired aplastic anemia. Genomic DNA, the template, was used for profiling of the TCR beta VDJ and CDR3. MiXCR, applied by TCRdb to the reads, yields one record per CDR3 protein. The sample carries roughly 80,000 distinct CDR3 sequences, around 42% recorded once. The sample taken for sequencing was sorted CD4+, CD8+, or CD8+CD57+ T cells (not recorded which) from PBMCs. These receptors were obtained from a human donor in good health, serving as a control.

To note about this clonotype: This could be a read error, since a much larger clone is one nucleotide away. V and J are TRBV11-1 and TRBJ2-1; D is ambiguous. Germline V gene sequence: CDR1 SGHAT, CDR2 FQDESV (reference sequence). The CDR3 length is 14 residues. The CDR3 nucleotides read TGTGCCGGCAGCTCAGGCGGTACCTACAATGAGCAGTTCTTC. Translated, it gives CAGSSGGTYNEQFF.

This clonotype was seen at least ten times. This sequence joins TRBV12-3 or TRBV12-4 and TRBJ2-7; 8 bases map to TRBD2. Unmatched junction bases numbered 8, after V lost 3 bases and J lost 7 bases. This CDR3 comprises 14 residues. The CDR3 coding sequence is TGTGCCAGCAGTTTTATAGCTAGCGGGCGGGAGCAGTACTTC. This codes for CASSFIASGREQYF.

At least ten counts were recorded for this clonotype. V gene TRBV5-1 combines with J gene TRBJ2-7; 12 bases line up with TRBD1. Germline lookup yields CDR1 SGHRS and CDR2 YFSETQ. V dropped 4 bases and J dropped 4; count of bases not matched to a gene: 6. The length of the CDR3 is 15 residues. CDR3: CASSRRGQGAYEQYF. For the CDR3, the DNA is TGCGCCAGCAGCCGGCGGGGACAGGGGGCTTACGAGCAGTACTTC.

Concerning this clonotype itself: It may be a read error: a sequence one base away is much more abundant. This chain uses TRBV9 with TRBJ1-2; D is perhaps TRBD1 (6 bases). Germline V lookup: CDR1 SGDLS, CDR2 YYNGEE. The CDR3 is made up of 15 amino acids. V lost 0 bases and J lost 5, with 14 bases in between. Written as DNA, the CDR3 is TGTGCCAGCAGCGTAGGGGGGCGAGAGGTATATGGCTACACCTTC. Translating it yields CASSVGGREVYGYTF.

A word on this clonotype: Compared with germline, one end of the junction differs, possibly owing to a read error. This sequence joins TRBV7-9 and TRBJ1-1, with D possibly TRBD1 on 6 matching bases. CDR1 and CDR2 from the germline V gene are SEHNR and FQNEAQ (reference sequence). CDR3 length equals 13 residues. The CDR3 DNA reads TGCGCCAGCAGCCAAGGGGGGAACACTGAAGCTTTCTTT. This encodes CASSQGGNTEAFF.

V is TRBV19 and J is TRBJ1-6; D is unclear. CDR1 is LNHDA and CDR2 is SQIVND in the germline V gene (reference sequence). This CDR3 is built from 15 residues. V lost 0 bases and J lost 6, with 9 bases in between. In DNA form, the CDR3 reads TGTGCCAGTAGTATAGATGAGGGCAGTAATTCACCCCTCCACTTT. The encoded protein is CASSIDEGSNSPLHF.

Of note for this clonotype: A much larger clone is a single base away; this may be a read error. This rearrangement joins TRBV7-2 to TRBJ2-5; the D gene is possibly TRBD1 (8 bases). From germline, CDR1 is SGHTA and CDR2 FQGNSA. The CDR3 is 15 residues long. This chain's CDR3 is CASSPPTGGGETPYF. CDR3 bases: TGTGCCAGCAGCCCGCCTACAGGGGGAGGGGAGACCCCGTACTTC.

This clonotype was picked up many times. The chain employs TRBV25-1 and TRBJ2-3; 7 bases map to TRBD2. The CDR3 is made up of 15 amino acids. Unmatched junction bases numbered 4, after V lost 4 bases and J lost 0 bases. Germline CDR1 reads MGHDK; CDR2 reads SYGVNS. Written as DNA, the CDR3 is TGTGCCAGCAGTGCCCTAGCGGTTAGCACAGATACGCAGTATTTT. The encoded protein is CASSALAVSTDTQYF.

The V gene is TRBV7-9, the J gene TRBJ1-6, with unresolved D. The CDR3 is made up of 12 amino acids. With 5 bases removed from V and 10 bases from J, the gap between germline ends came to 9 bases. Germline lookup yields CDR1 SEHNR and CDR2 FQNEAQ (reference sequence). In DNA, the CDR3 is TGTGCCAGCAGCCCTACCGAATCACCCCTCCACTTT. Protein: CASSPTESPLHF.

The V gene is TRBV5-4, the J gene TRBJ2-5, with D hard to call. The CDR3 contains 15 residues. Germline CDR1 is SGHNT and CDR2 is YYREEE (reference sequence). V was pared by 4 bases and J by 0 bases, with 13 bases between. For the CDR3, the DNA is TGTGCCAGCAGCGCAACCTTTAGGGACCAAGAGACCCAGTACTTC. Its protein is CASSATFRDQETQYF.

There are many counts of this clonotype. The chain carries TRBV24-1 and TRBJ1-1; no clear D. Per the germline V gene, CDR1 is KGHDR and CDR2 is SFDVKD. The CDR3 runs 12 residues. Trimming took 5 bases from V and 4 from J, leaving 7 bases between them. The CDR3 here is CATSARGTEAFF. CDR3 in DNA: TGTGCCACCAGTGCTCGGGGCACTGAAGCTTTCTTT.

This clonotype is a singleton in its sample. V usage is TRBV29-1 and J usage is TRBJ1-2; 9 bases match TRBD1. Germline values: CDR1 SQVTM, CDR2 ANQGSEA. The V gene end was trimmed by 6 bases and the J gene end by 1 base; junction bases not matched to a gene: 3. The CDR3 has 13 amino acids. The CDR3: CSVPDRGNYGYTF. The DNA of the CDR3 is TGCAGCGTCCCGGACAGGGGTAACTATGGCTACACCTTC.

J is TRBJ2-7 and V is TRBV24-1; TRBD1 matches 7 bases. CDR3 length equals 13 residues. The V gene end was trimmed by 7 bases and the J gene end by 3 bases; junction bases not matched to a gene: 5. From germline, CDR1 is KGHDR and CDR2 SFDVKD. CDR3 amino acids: CATSQTGSYEQYF. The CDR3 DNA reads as TGTGCCACCAGCCAGACAGGGAGCTACGAGCAGTACTTC.

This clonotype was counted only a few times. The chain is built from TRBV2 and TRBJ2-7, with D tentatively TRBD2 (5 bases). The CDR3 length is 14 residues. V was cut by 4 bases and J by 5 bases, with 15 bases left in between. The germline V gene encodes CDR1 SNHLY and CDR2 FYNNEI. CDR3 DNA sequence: TGTGCCAGCAGTGGTCCGGAGGAAGGGCACGAGCAGTACTTC. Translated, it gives CASSGPEEGHEQYF.

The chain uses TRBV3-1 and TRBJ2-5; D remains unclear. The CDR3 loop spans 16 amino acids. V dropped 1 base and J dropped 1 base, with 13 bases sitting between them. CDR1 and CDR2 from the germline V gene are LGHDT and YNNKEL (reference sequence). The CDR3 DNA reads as TGTGCCAGCAGCCAAGGGAGTTTGGAGCGCCAAGAGACCCAGTACTTC. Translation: CASSQGSLERQETQYF.

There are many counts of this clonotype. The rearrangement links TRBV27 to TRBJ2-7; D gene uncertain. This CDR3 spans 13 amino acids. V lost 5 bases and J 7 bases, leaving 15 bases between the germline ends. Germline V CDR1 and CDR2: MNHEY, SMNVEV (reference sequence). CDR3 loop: CASSPSSSGEQYF. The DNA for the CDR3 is TGTGCCAGCAGTCCCTCTAGTTCCGGGGAGCAGTACTTC.

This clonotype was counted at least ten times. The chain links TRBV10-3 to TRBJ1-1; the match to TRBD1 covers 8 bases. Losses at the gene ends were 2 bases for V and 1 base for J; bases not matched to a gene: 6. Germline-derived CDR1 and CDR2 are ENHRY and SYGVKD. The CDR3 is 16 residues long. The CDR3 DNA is TGTGCCATCAGTGAGAGTTTAGGGACAGGGAACACTGAAGCTTTCTTT. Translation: CAISESLGTGNTEAFF.

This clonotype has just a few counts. Written as DNA, the CDR3 is TGTGCCAGCAGTTTAGGGACTAGCGGGAACCCCTACGAGCAGTACTTC. Its protein product is CASSLGTSGNPYEQYF. The rearrangement links TRBV28 to TRBJ2-7, with 13 bases that match TRBD2. With V trimmed by 2 bases and J by 2 bases, 3 bases remained unmatched. The CDR3 spans 16 residues. Germline CDR1 and CDR2: MDHEN and SYDVKM.

CDR3 bases: TGCAGTGCTTCCAGGACAGGAAGAGGAACTAACTATGGCTACACCTTC. This gives the protein CSASRTGRGTNYGYTF. This chain links TRBV20-1 with TRBJ1-2; 7 bases line up with TRBD1. CDR1 and CDR2 from the germline V gene are DFQATT and SNEGSKA (reference sequence). The CDR3 contains 16 residues. The ends lost 5 bases at V and 0 bases at J; junction bases unmatched: 12.

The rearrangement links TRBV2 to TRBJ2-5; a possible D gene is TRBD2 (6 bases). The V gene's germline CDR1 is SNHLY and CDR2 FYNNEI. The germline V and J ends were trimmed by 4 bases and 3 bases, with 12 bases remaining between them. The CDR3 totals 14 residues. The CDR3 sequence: CASSASLAEETQYF. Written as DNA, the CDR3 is TGTGCCAGCAGTGCTTCTTTAGCGGAAGAGACCCAGTACTTC.

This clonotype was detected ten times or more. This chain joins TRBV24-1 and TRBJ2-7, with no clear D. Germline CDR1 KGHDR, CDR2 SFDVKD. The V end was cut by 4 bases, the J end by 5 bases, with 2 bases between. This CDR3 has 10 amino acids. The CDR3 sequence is CATSEDEQYF. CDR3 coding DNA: TGTGCCACCAGTGAGGACGAGCAGTACTTC.

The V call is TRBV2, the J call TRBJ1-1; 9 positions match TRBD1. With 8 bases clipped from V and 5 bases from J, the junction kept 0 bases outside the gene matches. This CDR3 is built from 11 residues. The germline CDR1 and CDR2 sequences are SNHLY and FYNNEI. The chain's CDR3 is CASDRGTEAFF. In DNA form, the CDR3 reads TGTGCCAGCGACAGGGGGACTGAAGCTTTCTTT.

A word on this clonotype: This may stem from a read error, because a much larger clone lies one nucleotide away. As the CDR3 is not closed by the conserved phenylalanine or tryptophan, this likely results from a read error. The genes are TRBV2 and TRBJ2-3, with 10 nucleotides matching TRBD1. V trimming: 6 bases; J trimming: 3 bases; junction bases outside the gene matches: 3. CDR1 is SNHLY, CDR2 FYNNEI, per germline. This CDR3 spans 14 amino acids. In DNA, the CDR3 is TGTGCCAGCAGCGGGACAGGGGAGACAGATACGCAGTATTCT. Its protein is CASSGTGETDTQYS.

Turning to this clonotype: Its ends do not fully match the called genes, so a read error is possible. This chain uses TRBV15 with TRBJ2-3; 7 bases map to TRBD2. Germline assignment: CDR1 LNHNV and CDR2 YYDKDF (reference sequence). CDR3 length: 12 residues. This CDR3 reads CASSVAGDTQYF. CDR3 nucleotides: TGTGCCAGCAGCGTAGCGGGTGATACGCAGTATTTT.